This TCR beta chain was found in a study of blood T cells in healthy people across ages. This clonotype was detected only once. The V end lost 5 bases, the J end lost 2 bases, and 11 bases lay between the germline ends. Germline assignment: CDR1 SEHNR and CDR2 FQNEAQ (reference sequence). This CDR3 has 14 amino acids. Then a second PCR, running roughly 7 to 11 cycles, was carried out with a sample-barcoded 5' primer and a J-beta primer mix. TCRdb reprocessed the 5' RACE reads with MiXCR, giving one entry per CDR3 protein. The table lists roughly 680,000 distinct CDR3 sequences, over 40% of them singletons, with about 14% in the top ten.

This chain joins TRBV7-9 and TRBJ2-3, with D perhaps matching TRBD2 (5 bases). The sequence came from a woman older than 75 in good health. Sequenced material: blood. CDR3 nucleotide sequence: TGTGCCAGCAGCCCGACTAAAGTCACAGATACGCAGTATTTT. Residues: CASSPTKVTDTQYF.